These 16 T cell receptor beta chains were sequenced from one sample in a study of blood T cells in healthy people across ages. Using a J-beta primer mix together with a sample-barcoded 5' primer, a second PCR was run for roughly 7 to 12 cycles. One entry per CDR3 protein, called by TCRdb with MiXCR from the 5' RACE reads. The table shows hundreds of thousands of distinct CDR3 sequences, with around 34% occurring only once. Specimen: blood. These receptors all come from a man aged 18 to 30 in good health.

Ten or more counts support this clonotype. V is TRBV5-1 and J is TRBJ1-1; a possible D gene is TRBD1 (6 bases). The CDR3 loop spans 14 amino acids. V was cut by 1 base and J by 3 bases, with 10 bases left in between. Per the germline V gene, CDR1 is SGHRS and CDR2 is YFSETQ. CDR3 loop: CASSLRWTDTEAFF. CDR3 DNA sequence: TGCGCCAGCAGCTTGAGGTGGACAGACACTGAAGCTTTCTTT.

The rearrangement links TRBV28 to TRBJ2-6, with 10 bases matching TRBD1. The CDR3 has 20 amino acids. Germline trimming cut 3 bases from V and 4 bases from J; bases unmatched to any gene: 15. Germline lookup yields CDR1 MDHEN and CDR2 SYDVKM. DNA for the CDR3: TGTGCCAGCAGTTTGCCTATAGATGACAGGGGGCTCGACGGGGCCAACGTCCTGACTTTC. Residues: CASSLPIDDRGLDGANVLTF.

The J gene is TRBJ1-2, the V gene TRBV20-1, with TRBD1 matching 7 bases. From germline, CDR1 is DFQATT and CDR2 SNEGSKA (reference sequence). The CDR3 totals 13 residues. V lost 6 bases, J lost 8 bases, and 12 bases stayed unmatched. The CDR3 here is CSARPQGVAGYTF. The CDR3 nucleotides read TGCAGTGCCCGGCCCCAGGGGGTGGCGGGCTACACCTTC.

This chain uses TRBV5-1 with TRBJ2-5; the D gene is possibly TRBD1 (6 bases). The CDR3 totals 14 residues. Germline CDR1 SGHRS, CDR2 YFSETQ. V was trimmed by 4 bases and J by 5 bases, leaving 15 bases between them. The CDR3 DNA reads TGCGCCAGCAGCGTGGGCTGGGGGCACGAGACCCAGTACTTC. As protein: CASSVGWGHETQYF.

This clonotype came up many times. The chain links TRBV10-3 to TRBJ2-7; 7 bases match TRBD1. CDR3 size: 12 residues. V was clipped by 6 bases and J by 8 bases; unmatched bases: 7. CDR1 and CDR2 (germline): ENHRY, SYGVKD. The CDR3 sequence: CAISPDRDQQYF. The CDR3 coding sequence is TGTGCCATCAGCCCCGACAGGGATCAGCAGTACTTC.

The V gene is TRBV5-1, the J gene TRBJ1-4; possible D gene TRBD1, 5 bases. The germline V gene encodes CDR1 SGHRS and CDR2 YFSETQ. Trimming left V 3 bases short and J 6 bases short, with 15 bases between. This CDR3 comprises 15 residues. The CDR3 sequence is CASSWGTGDYEKLFF. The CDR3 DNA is TGCGCCAGCAGCTGGGGGACGGGGGATTATGAAAAACTGTTTTTT.

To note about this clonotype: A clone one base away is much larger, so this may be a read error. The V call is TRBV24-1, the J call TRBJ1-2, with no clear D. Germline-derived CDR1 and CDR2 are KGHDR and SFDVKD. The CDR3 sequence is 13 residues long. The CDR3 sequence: CATSNFGDSGYTF. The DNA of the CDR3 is TGTGCCACCAGTAATTTCGGAGACTCCGGCTACACCTTC.

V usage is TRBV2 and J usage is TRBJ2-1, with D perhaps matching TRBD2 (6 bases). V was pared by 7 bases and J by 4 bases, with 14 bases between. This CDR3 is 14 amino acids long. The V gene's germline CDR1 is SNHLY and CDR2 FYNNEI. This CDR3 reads CASTGTYPYNEQFF. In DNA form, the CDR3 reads TGTGCCAGCACGGGGACTTACCCATACAATGAGCAGTTCTTC.

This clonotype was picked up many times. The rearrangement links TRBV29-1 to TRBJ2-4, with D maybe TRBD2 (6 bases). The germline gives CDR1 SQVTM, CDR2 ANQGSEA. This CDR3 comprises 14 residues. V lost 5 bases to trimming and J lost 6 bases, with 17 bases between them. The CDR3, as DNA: TGCAGCGTTTCTCAGGGAGGATTAGGAAACATTCAGTACTTC. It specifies CSVSQGGLGNIQYF. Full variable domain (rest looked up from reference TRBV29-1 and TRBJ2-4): SAVISQKPSRDICQRGTSLTIQCQVDSQVTMMFWYRQQPGQSLTLIATANQGSEATYESGFVIDKFPISRPNLTFSTLTVSNMSPEDSSIYLCSVSQGGLGNIQYFGAGTRLSVL.

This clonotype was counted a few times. The CDR3 spells CASSYSSGYNQPQHF. CDR3 in DNA: TGTGCCAGCAGTTACTCGTCAGGGTACAATCAGCCCCAGCATTTT. The chain employs TRBV6-6 and TRBJ1-5; weak D call: TRBD1 (5 bases). Trimming stripped 0 bases from V and 3 bases from J, with 9 bases between. The CDR3 extends over 15 amino acids. Germline loops: CDR1 MNHNY, CDR2 SVGAGI (reference sequence).

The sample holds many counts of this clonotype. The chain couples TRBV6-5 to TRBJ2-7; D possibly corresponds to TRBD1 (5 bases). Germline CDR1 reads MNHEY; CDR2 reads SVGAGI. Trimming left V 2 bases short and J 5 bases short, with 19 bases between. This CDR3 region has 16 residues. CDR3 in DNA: TGTGCCAGCAGTTACCTTTCCTACAGGCCGCGCAACGAGCAGTACTTC. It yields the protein CASSYLSYRPRNEQYF.

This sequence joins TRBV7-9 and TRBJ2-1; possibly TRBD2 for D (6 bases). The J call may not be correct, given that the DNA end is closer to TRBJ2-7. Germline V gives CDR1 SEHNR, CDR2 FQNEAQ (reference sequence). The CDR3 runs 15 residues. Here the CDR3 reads CASSTDYSSYNEQYF. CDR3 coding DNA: TGTGCCAGCAGCACGGACTATAGCTCCTACAATGAGCAGTACTTC.

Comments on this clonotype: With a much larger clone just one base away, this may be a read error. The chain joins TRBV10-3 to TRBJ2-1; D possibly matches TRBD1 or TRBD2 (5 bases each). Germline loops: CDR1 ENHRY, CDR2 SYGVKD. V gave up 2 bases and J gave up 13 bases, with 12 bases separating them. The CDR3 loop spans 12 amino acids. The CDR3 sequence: CAISERGETQFF. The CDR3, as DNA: TGTGCCATCAGTGAGAGGGGAGAGACCCAGTTCTTC.

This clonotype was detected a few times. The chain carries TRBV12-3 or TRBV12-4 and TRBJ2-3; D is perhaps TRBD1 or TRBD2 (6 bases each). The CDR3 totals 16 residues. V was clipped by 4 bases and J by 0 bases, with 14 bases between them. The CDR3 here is CASSYPGGGSTDTQYF. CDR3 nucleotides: TGTGCCAGCAGTTACCCCGGAGGGGGTAGCACAGATACGCAGTATTTT.

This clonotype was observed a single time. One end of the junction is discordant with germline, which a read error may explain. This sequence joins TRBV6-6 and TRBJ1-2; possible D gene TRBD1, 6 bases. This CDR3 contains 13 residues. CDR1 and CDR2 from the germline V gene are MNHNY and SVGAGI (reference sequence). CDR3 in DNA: TGTGCCAGCAGTTACGGACAGACCTATGACTACACCTTC. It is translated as CASSYGQTYDYTF.

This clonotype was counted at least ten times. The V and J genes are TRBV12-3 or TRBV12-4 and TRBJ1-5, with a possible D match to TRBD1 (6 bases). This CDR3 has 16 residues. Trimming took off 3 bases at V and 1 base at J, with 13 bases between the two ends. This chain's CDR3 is CASSFNRERSNQPQHF. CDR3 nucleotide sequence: TGTGCCAGCAGTTTTAACAGGGAAAGGAGCAATCAGCCCCAGCATTTT.